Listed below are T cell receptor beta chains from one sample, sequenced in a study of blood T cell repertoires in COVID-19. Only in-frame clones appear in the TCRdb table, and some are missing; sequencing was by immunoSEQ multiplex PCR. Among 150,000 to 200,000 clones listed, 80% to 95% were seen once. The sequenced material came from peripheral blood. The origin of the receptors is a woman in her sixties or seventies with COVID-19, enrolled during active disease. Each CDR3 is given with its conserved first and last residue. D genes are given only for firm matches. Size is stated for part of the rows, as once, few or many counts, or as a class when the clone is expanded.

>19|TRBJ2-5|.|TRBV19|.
TGTGCGTCGAGGGAATTGAGGATGAGGGCGAACCCATACCAAGAGACCCAGTACTTC
CASRELRMRANPYQETQYF
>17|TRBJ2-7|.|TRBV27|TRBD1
TGTGCCAGCAGTTTATCAAAACCCGGGACAGTCGGTCTCGAGCAGTACTTC
CASSLSKPGTVGLEQYF
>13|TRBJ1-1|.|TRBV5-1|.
TGCGCCGGCAGGGAGGACACAGGGTTCGAAGCTTTCTTT
CAGREDTGFEAFF
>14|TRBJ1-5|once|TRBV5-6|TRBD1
TGTGCCAGCAGCCCAACAGGGGGGAGCCAGCCCCAGCATTTT
CASSPTGGSQPQHF
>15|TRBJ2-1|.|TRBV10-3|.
TGTGCCATCAGTGACCCTCGCCGGGACTACAATGAGCAGTTCTTC
CAISDPRRDYNEQFF
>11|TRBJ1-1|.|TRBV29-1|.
TGCAGCGTTGAAGAACGAGGGATGGCGCGTTTT
CSVEERGMARF
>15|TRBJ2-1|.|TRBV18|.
TGTGCCAGCTCACCTGGGGGCAGGGCGGCCAATGAGCAGTTCTTC
CASSPGGRAANEQFF
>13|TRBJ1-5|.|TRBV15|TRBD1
TGTGCCACCAGCCAGGGGGTTTATCAGCCCCAGCATTTT
CATSQGVYQPQHF
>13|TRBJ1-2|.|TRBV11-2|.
TGTGCCAGCAGCCAAACAGGATACTATGGCTACACCTTC
CASSQTGYYGYTF
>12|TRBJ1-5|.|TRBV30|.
TGTGCCTGGAGTGACAGGAGTGAGCCCCAGCATTTT
CAWSDRSEPQHF
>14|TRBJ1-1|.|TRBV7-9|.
TGTGCCAGCAGCTGGGACGGGGGGAACACTGAAGCTTTCTTT
CASSWDGGNTEAFF
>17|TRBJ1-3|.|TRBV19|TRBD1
TGTGCCAGTAGTGCCCGGACAGGGCCGATCTCTGGAAACACCATATATTTT
CASSARTGPISGNTIYF
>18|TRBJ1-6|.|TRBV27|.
TGTGCCAGCAGTTTAGCCTACGCCCCCAGGGGTGAGAAATCACCCCTCCACTTT
CASSLAYAPRGEKSPLHF
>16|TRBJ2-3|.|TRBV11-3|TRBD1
TGTGCCAGCAGCTTCGGGGGACAGGGGGCTGGAGATACGCAGTATTTT
CASSFGGQGAGDTQYF
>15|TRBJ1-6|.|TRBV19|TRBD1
TGTGCCAGTAGTATAAGGGGGCGAGGGATTTCACCCCTCCACTTT
CASSIRGRGISPLHF
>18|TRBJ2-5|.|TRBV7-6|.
TGTGCCAGCAGCTTAGGGTTGGCGGTCACGAGGCCGGAAGAGACCCAGTACTTC
CASSLGLAVTRPEETQYF
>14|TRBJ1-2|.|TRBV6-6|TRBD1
TGTGCCAGCACAGGGACAGGGAATATCAACGGCTACACCTTC
CASTGTGNINGYTF
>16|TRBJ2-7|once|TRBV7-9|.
TGTGCCAGCAGCTTAGGGACAACTAAGTCCACCTACGAGCAGTACTTC
CASSLGTTKSTYEQYF